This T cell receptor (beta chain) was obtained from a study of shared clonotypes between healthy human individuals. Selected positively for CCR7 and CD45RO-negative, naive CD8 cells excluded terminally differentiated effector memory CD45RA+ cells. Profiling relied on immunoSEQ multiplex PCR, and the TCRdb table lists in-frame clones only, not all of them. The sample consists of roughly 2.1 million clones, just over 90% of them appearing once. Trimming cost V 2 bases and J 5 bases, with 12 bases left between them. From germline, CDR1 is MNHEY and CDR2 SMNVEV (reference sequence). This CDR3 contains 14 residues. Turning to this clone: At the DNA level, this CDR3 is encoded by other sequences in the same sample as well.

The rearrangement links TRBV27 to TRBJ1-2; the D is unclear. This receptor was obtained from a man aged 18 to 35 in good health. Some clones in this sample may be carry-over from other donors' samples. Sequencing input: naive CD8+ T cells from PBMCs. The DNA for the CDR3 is TGTGCCAGCAGTTTAAGTCCGGGCGGTTATGGCTACACCTTC. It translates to CASSLSPGGYGYTF.